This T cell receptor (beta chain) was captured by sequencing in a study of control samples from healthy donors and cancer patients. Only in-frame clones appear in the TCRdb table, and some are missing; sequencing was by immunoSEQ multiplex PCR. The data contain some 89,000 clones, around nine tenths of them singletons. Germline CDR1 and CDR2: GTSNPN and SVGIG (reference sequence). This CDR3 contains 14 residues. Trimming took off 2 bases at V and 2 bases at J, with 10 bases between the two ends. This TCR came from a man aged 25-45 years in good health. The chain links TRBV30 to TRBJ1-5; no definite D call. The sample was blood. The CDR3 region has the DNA TGTGCCTGGAGTCATCAGGCTGGCAATCAGCCCCAGCATTTT. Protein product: CAWSHQAGNQPQHF.